These T cell receptor beta chains were read from a single sample in a study of beta chain features in type 1 diabetes. Clones were sequenced by immunoSEQ multiplex PCR, and TCRdb holds only the in-frame ones, with some missing. The table includes 120,000 or so clones, approximately 15% detected once. Material for sequencing was central memory CD4+ T cells from blood. These receptors were taken from a young man with type 1 diabetes. Each CDR3 is given with its conserved first and last residue. Fields, in order: CDR3 protein, CDR3 DNA, V gene, clone size, J gene, D gene. The D gene is left open where the match is weak. Clone size is stated in some rows and not others, as once, few, many or a class when expanded.

CDR3aa: CASRRSEYEQYF
CDR3nt: TGTGCCAGCAGAAGGTCCGAGTACGAGCAGTACTTC
v_gene: TRBV4-2
abundance: -
j_gene: TRBJ2-7
d_gene: -

CDR3aa: CASSKTSGGLYNEQFF
CDR3nt: TGTGCCAGCAGCAAAACTAGCGGGGGGCTTTACAATGAGCAGTTCTTC
v_gene: TRBV4-2
abundance: -
j_gene: TRBJ2-1
d_gene: TRBD2

CDR3aa: CASSQAQGSGSYNEQFF
CDR3nt: TGCGCCAGCAGCCAAGCACAGGGTAGCGGCTCCTACAATGAGCAGTTCTTC
v_gene: TRBV4-1
abundance: many
j_gene: TRBJ2-1
d_gene: -

CDR3aa: CASSLREYEQYF
CDR3nt: TGTGCCAGCAGCTTAAGGGAGTACGAGCAGTACTTC
v_gene: TRBV5-6
abundance: few
j_gene: TRBJ2-7
d_gene: -

CDR3aa: CASSENPRRGRQNIQYF
CDR3nt: TGTGCCAGCAGTGAAAACCCCCGAAGGGGACGGCAAAACATTCAGTACTTC
v_gene: TRBV25-1
abundance: few
j_gene: TRBJ2-4
d_gene: -

CDR3aa: CASSPLPQGPYGYTF
CDR3nt: TGTGCCAGCTCACCCCTCCCTCAGGGCCCCTATGGCTACACCTTC
v_gene: TRBV18
abundance: -
j_gene: TRBJ1-2
d_gene: -

CDR3aa: CASSHPLGVRRGAGNTIYF
CDR3nt: TGCGCCAGCAGCCATCCCCTAGGCGTCCGCAGAGGAGCTGGAAACACCATATATTTT
v_gene: TRBV4-1
abundance: -
j_gene: TRBJ1-3
d_gene: -

CDR3aa: CASSLRYEQYF
CDR3nt: TGTGCCAGCAGCTTGCGGTACGAGCAGTACTTC
v_gene: TRBV7-2
abundance: few
j_gene: TRBJ2-7
d_gene: -

CDR3aa: CASSSSAAYLAKNIQYF
CDR3nt: TGTGCCAGCAGTTCATCTGCGGCCTATTTAGCCAAAAACATTCAGTACTTC
v_gene: TRBV7-9
abundance: few
j_gene: TRBJ2-4
d_gene: -

CDR3aa: CASTRSGNEQFF
CDR3nt: TGTGCCAGCACCCGTAGTGGGAATGAGCAGTTCTTC
v_gene: TRBV9
abundance: few
j_gene: TRBJ2-1
d_gene: -

CDR3aa: CASEKGTEAFF
CDR3nt: TGTGCCAGTGAAAAGGGGACTGAAGCTTTCTTT
v_gene: TRBV2
abundance: -
j_gene: TRBJ1-1
d_gene: -

CDR3aa: CASTAGQAGELFF
CDR3nt: TGTGCCAGCACCGCCGGACAGGCCGGGGAGCTGTTTTTT
v_gene: TRBV27
abundance: -
j_gene: TRBJ2-2
d_gene: TRBD1

CDR3aa: CASRGSYNEQFF
CDR3nt: TGTGCCAGCAGGGGTTCCTACAATGAGCAGTTCTTC
v_gene: TRBV2
abundance: -
j_gene: TRBJ2-1
d_gene: -

CDR3aa: CASNLGNEKLFF
CDR3nt: TGCGCCAGCAACCTTGGGAATGAAAAACTGTTTTTT
v_gene: TRBV4-1
abundance: -
j_gene: TRBJ1-4
d_gene: -

CDR3aa: CASSLRGAGKNIQYF
CDR3nt: TGTGCCAGCAGTTTACGGGGGGCAGGCAAAAACATTCAGTACTTC
v_gene: TRBV28
abundance: -
j_gene: TRBJ2-4
d_gene: -

CDR3aa: CASRIPSREQYF
CDR3nt: TGTGCCAGCAGAATCCCGTCTAGAGAGCAGTACTTC
v_gene: TRBV21-1
abundance: few
j_gene: TRBJ2-7
d_gene: -

CDR3aa: CASSLVSQNYEQYF
CDR3nt: TGTGCCAGCAGCTTAGTGTCGCAGAACTACGAGCAGTACTTC
v_gene: TRBV7-6
abundance: few
j_gene: TRBJ2-7
d_gene: -

CDR3aa: CASSRLLLPGLQPGNYGYTF
CDR3nt: TGCGCCAGCAGCCGCCTACTTCTCCCGGGACTTCAACCCGGTAACTATGGCTACACCTTC
v_gene: TRBV4-1
abundance: once
j_gene: TRBJ1-2
d_gene: -

CDR3aa: CASSLGQGDKPQYF
CDR3nt: TGTGCCAGCAGCTTAGGACAGGGAGATAAGCCGCAGTATTTT
v_gene: TRBV5-6
abundance: -
j_gene: TRBJ2-3
d_gene: TRBD1

CDR3aa: CASSLIAGEGETQYF
CDR3nt: TGTGCCAGCAGCTTAATAGCGGGAGAAGGGGAGACCCAGTACTTC
v_gene: TRBV7-6
abundance: few
j_gene: TRBJ2-5
d_gene: TRBD2

CDR3aa: CASSPGQDDGYTF
CDR3nt: TGCGCCAGCAGTCCGGGACAGGACGATGGCTACACCTTC
v_gene: TRBV5-1
abundance: -
j_gene: TRBJ1-2
d_gene: TRBD1

CDR3aa: CASSRQRNTEAFF
CDR3nt: TGTGCCAGCAGTCGACAAAGGAACACTGAAGCTTTCTTT
v_gene: TRBV6-1
abundance: -
j_gene: TRBJ1-1
d_gene: -

CDR3aa: CASSLLSYEQFF
CDR3nt: TGTGCCAGCAGCTTATTGTCTTATGAGCAGTTCTTC
v_gene: TRBV7-2
abundance: -
j_gene: TRBJ2-1
d_gene: -

CDR3aa: CASSGGGNLPGEQYF
CDR3nt: TGTGCCAGCAGCGGCGGGGGTAATCTCCCGGGCGAGCAGTACTTC
v_gene: TRBV11-2
abundance: -
j_gene: TRBJ2-7
d_gene: TRBD2

CDR3aa: CASSSQQSGELFF
CDR3nt: TGTGCCAGCAGCTCTCAGCAGAGCGGGGAGCTGTTTTTT
v_gene: TRBV7-2
abundance: -
j_gene: TRBJ2-2
d_gene: -

CDR3aa: CASSLARQYQQFF
CDR3nt: TGTGCTAGCAGCTTAGCGCGACAATATCAGCAGTTCTTC
v_gene: TRBV7-7
abundance: many
j_gene: TRBJ2-1
d_gene: -

CDR3aa: CAWTRGTGQETQYF
CDR3nt: TGTGCCTGGACTAGAGGGACAGGCCAAGAGACCCAGTACTTC
v_gene: TRBV30
abundance: -
j_gene: TRBJ2-5
d_gene: TRBD1

CDR3aa: CASSSGSTDTQYF
CDR3nt: TGTGCCAGCAGCTCAGGTAGCACAGATACGCAGTATTTT
v_gene: TRBV7-2
abundance: many
j_gene: TRBJ2-3
d_gene: -

CDR3aa: CASSQVFRTSGRGDTQYF
CDR3nt: TGTGCCAGCAGCCAAGTATTTAGGACTAGCGGGAGAGGGGATACGCAGTATTTT
v_gene: TRBV4-2
abundance: -
j_gene: TRBJ2-3
d_gene: TRBD2

CDR3aa: CASSRNSGTEGYEQFF
CDR3nt: TGCGCCAGCAGCCGCAATTCAGGAACAGAAGGCTATGAGCAGTTCTTC
v_gene: TRBV4-3
abundance: -
j_gene: TRBJ2-1
d_gene: -

CDR3aa: CASSPRGATEGNEQFF
CDR3nt: TGTGCCAGCAGCCCTAGGGGGGCTACAGAGGGCAATGAGCAGTTCTTC
v_gene: TRBV7-8
abundance: few
j_gene: TRBJ2-1
d_gene: -

CDR3aa: CASSYQGANTEAFF
CDR3nt: TGTGCCAGCAGTTACCAGGGGGCGAACACTGAAGCTTTCTTT
v_gene: TRBV6-5
abundance: -
j_gene: TRBJ1-1
d_gene: TRBD1

CDR3aa: CASSSPRDTQYF
CDR3nt: TGTGCCAGCAGCTCACCTAGAGATACGCAGTATTTT
v_gene: TRBV7-9
abundance: few
j_gene: TRBJ2-3
d_gene: -

CDR3aa: CASSRWTDTYNEQFF
CDR3nt: TGTGCCAGCAGCCGTTGGACGGATACTTACAATGAGCAGTTCTTC
v_gene: TRBV11-2
abundance: -
j_gene: TRBJ2-1
d_gene: -

CDR3aa: CASSQVDGYGYTF
CDR3nt: TGTGCCAGCAGCCAAGTCGATGGCTATGGCTACACCTTC
v_gene: TRBV4-2
abundance: -
j_gene: TRBJ1-2
d_gene: -

CDR3aa: CASSFGRGDGYTF
CDR3nt: TGCGCCAGCAGCTTCGGCAGGGGAGATGGCTACACCTTC
v_gene: TRBV5-1
abundance: -
j_gene: TRBJ1-2
d_gene: -

CDR3aa: CASSLLAGDEQFF
CDR3nt: TGTGCCAGCAGTTTACTAGCGGGGGATGAGCAGTTCTTC
v_gene: TRBV28
abundance: -
j_gene: TRBJ2-1
d_gene: TRBD2

CDR3aa: CASSSQGEKLFF
CDR3nt: TGTGCCAGCAGCTCCCAGGGTGAAAAACTGTTTTTT
v_gene: TRBV7-2
abundance: -
j_gene: TRBJ1-4
d_gene: -

CDR3aa: CASSLVLAGANEQFF
CDR3nt: TGTGCCAGCAGCTTGGTTCTAGCGGGGGCAAATGAGCAGTTCTTC
v_gene: TRBV5-4
abundance: few
j_gene: TRBJ2-1
d_gene: TRBD2

CDR3aa: CASSLSPGQGVLSYEQYF
CDR3nt: TGTGCCAGCAGCTTGTCTCCGGGACAGGGTGTTTTATCCTACGAGCAGTACTTC
v_gene: TRBV7-8
abundance: few
j_gene: TRBJ2-7
d_gene: TRBD1

CDR3aa: CASSEGVTVSGANVLTF
CDR3nt: TGTGCCAGCAGTGAGGGGGTCACGGTCTCTGGGGCCAACGTCCTGACTTTC
v_gene: TRBV6-1
abundance: -
j_gene: TRBJ2-6
d_gene: -

CDR3aa: CASSPPPDRGHYGYTF
CDR3nt: TGTGCCAGCAGCCCCCCCCCGGACAGGGGTCACTATGGCTACACCTTC
v_gene: TRBV5-6
abundance: few
j_gene: TRBJ1-2
d_gene: TRBD1

CDR3aa: CASSSGQLETQYF
CDR3nt: TGTGCTAGCAGCTCCGGACAGCTAGAGACCCAGTACTTC
v_gene: TRBV7-7
abundance: -
j_gene: TRBJ2-5
d_gene: -

CDR3aa: CSVSSGGALETQYF
CDR3nt: TGCAGCGTCTCTAGCGGGGGGGCATTGGAGACCCAGTACTTC
v_gene: TRBV29-1
abundance: few
j_gene: TRBJ2-5
d_gene: TRBD2

CDR3aa: CASSLDFAYEQYF
CDR3nt: TGTGCCAGCAGCTTGGACTTCGCCTACGAGCAGTACTTC
v_gene: TRBV5-6
abundance: -
j_gene: TRBJ2-7
d_gene: -

CDR3aa: CASSPTSGGATQYF
CDR3nt: TGTGCCAGCAGCCCAACTAGCGGTGGGGCGACCCAGTACTTC
v_gene: TRBV7-2
abundance: -
j_gene: TRBJ2-5
d_gene: TRBD2

CDR3aa: CASSRSGQGTDTQYF
CDR3nt: TGTGCCAGCAGCCGATCCGGACAGGGCACAGATACGCAGTATTTT
v_gene: TRBV7-9
abundance: -
j_gene: TRBJ2-3
d_gene: TRBD1

CDR3aa: CASSSQGFGYTF
CDR3nt: TGTGCCAGCAGCTCACAGGGGTTTGGCTACACCTTC
v_gene: TRBV7-9
abundance: few
j_gene: TRBJ1-2
d_gene: TRBD1

CDR3aa: CASSFVRGGPYNEQFF
CDR3nt: TGTGCCAGCAGTTTTGTCCGGGGGGGCCCGTACAATGAGCAGTTCTTC
v_gene: TRBV6-5
abundance: many
j_gene: TRBJ2-1
d_gene: TRBD2

CDR3aa: CASSRPPGQGDTYEQYF
CDR3nt: TGTGCCAGCAGCCGCCCCCCGGGACAGGGTGACACCTACGAGCAGTACTTC
v_gene: TRBV4-2
abundance: -
j_gene: TRBJ2-7
d_gene: TRBD1

CDR3aa: CASSSSREKVLIFF
CDR3nt: TGTGCCAGCAGCTCTTCCAGGGAGAAGGTCCTCATCTTCTTC
v_gene: TRBV5-4
abundance: -
j_gene: TRBJ1-2
d_gene: -

CDR3aa: CAIDRHYGYTF
CDR3nt: TGTGCCATCGATAGGCACTATGGCTACACCTTC
v_gene: TRBV30
abundance: few
j_gene: TRBJ1-2
d_gene: -

CDR3aa: CASSQGWGGEADTQYF
CDR3nt: TGCGCCAGCAGCCAAGGGTGGGGGGGCGAGGCAGATACGCAGTATTTT
v_gene: TRBV4-3
abundance: -
j_gene: TRBJ2-3
d_gene: -

CDR3aa: CASSQDSAGGLIETQYF
CDR3nt: TGTGCCAGCAGCCAAGATAGCGCGGGAGGTTTAATAGAGACCCAGTACTTC
v_gene: TRBV4-2
abundance: many
j_gene: TRBJ2-5
d_gene: TRBD2

CDR3aa: CASSQGQGSVDEKLFF
CDR3nt: TGTGCCAGCAGCCAAGGACAGGGAAGTGTCGATGAAAAACTGTTTTTT
v_gene: TRBV7-3
abundance: -
j_gene: TRBJ1-4
d_gene: TRBD1

CDR3aa: CASSASPRSGEQFF
CDR3nt: TGTGCCAGCAGTGCGTCCCCGCGGTCGGGTGAGCAGTTCTTC
v_gene: TRBV6-4
abundance: -
j_gene: TRBJ2-1
d_gene: -

CDR3aa: CASSEEASYNEKLFF
CDR3nt: TGTGCCAGCAGTGAAGAGGCCAGCTATAATGAAAAACTGTTTTTT
v_gene: TRBV25-1
abundance: -
j_gene: TRBJ1-4
d_gene: -